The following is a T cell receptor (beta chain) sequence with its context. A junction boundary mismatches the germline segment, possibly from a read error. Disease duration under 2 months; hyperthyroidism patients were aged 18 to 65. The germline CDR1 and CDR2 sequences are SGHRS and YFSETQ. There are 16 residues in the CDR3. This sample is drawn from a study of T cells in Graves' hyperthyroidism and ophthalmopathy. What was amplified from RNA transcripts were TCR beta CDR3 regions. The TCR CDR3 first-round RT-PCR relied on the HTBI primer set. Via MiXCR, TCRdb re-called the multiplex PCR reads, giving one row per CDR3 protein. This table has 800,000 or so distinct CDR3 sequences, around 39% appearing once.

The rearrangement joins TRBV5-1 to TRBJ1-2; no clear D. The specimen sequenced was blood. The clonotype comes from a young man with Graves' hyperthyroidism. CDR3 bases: TGTGCCAGCAGCTTGGACCAGGCGGCGGCAAACTATGGCTACACCTTC. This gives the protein CASSLDQAAANYGYTF. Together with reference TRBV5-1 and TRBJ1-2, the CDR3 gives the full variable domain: KAGVTQTPRYLIKTRGQQVTLSCSPISGHRSVSWYQQTPGQGLQFLFEYFSETQRNKGNFPGRFSGRQFSNSRSEMNVSTLELGDSALYLCASSLDQAAANYGYTFGSGTRLTVV.